These 28 T cell receptor beta chains originate from one sample sequenced in a study of naive and memory T cell subsets listed by TCRdb under 2017. Library preparation was by UMI-ligation and nested PCR. TCRdb records Illumina MiSeq as the sequencer. The beta constant-region primer was an equimolar mix of two oligonucleotides covering both TRBC1 and TRBC2. The ligated cDNA went through four rounds of PCR with nested alpha and beta constant-region primers together with the SP2 primer. TCRdb trimmed public reads at Q25 via fastp, called clones via MiXCR and kept in-frame beta chains. Rows with one shared CDR3 protein collapse into an entry with the most common genes and DNA. For this sample there are 95,000 to 150,000 distinct CDR3 sequences; about 36% appear just once. The ten largest make up approximately 0.9% of the sample. Sequencing used central memory CD4+ T cells from blood. Reading the label with the study, this specimen's cell subset or site is: central memory, CD45RA- CD27+. These receptors originate from a human donor in good health.

This chain joins TRBV28 and TRBJ2-5; 9 nucleotides agree with TRBD2. This CDR3 is built from 16 residues. Unmatched junction bases numbered 6, after V lost 1 base and J lost 3 bases. Germline V gives CDR1 MDHEN, CDR2 SYDVKM. The CDR3 spells CASSLFGLAGKETQYF. For the CDR3, the DNA is TGTGCCAGCAGTTTATTTGGGCTAGCGGGAAAAGAGACCCAGTACTTC.

The chain combines TRBV12-5 with TRBJ2-5, with 7 bases matching TRBD2. The CDR3 length is 16 residues. The junction had 8 bases not matched to a gene; V was cut back by 1 base and J by 3 bases. Germline lookup yields CDR1 LGHNT and CDR2 FRNRAP. The CDR3 nucleotides are TGTGCTAGTGGTTTGGGCCGAGGACTAGGGGAAGAGACCCAGTACTTC. Its protein product is CASGLGRGLGEETQYF.

V gene TRBV4-1 combines with J gene TRBJ2-1; TRBD1 aligns across 7 bases. From germline, CDR1 is MGHRA and CDR2 YSYEKL. This CDR3 is built from 14 residues. The junction had 6 bases not matched to a gene; V was cut back by 1 base and J by 9 bases. CDR3 region: CASSQGFRQGEQFF. DNA for the CDR3: TGCGCCAGCAGCCAAGGTTTTAGACAGGGTGAGCAGTTCTTC.

This clonotype was observed a few times. The rearrangement links TRBV30 to TRBJ1-1; the D is unclear. The CDR3 spans 14 residues. V shed 0 bases and J shed 3 bases, with 11 bases lying between them. In germline, CDR1 is GTSNPN, CDR2 SVGIG (reference sequence). CDR3 nucleotides: TGTGCCTGGAGTGTACTAGGGATCGACACTGAAGCTTTCTTT. Encoded protein: CAWSVLGIDTEAFF.

The table lists this clonotype with a few counts. V and J are TRBV12-3 or TRBV12-4 and TRBJ2-2, with unresolved D. This CDR3 is 13 amino acids long. Trimming removed 3 bases at V and 5 bases at J, with 7 bases between. In DNA, the CDR3 is TGTGCCAGCAGTTTGTGGGGTACCGGGGAGCTGTTTTTT. Translation: CASSLWGTGELFF.

This clonotype was seen once. This chain joins TRBV5-1 and TRBJ2-1; no definite D call. The CDR3 extends over 13 amino acids. V lost 0 bases, J lost 10 bases, and 11 bases lay in between. Germline CDR1 and CDR2: SGHRS and YFSETQ. DNA of the CDR3: TGCGCCAGCAGCTTGGTTATAGGGAACGAGCAGTTCTTC. It codes for CASSLVIGNEQFF.

The chain has TRBV25-1 and TRBJ2-7; D may be TRBD1 or TRBD2 (5 bases each). The germline gives CDR1 MGHDK, CDR2 SYGVNS. CDR3 length equals 13 residues. With 5 bases removed from V and 4 bases from J, the gap between germline ends came to 12 bases. The CDR3 DNA sequence: TGTGCCAGCAGTCGAGGGGCTGCGTACGAGCAGTACTTC. This encodes CASSRGAAYEQYF.

The chain employs TRBV7-2 and TRBJ2-1; 7 bases are shared with TRBD2. The CDR3 loop spans 17 amino acids. The J segment lost 0 bases and the V segment lost 4 bases, leaving 9 bases of the junction unmatched. In germline, CDR1 is SGHTA, CDR2 FQGNSA. In DNA form, the CDR3 reads TGTGCCAGCAGCTCCCAGGCTAGCGGTCTCTCCTACAATGAGCAGTTCTTC. Its translation is CASSSQASGLSYNEQFF.

The V and J genes are TRBV11-2 and TRBJ1-2; the match to TRBD1 covers 9 bases. The CDR3 is made up of 15 amino acids. The V gene end was trimmed by 1 base and the J gene end by 6 bases; junction bases not matched to a gene: 6. Germline loops: CDR1 SGHAT, CDR2 FQNNGV. The CDR3: CASSLAQGTGHGYTF. In nucleotides, the CDR3 is TGTGCCAGCAGCTTAGCCCAAGGGACAGGGCATGGCTACACCTTC. Full variable domain (rest looked up from reference TRBV11-2 and TRBJ1-2): EAGVAQSPRYKIIEKRQSVAFWCNPISGHATLYWYQQILGQGPKLLIQFQNNGVVDDSQLPKDRFSAERLKGVDSTLKIQPAKLEDSAVYLCASSLAQGTGHGYTFGSGTRLTVV.

The chain uses TRBV20-1 and TRBJ1-6; a possible D gene is TRBD1 (6 bases). Trimming left V 3 bases short and J 5 bases short, with 20 bases between. The germline CDR1 and CDR2 sequences are DFQATT and SNEGSKA (reference sequence). The CDR3 runs to 17 residues. For the CDR3, the DNA is TGCAGTGCTAGTCGGCCCCCGACAGGAAGAAATAATTCACCCCTCCACTTT. Its translation is CSASRPPTGRNNSPLHF.

The J gene is TRBJ2-1, the V gene TRBV20-1; D remains ambiguous. V gave up 2 bases and J gave up 8 bases, with 10 bases separating them. Germline assignment: CDR1 DFQATT and CDR2 SNEGSKA (reference sequence). This CDR3 contains 12 residues. CDR3 DNA sequence: TGCAGTGCTAGACCTACAAGTTATGAGCAGTTCTTC. Translation: CSARPTSYEQFF.

This clonotype occurred a few times. The chain links TRBV28 to TRBJ1-6; 9 nucleotides match TRBD1. The germline CDR1 and CDR2 sequences are MDHEN and SYDVKM. With 9 bases clipped from V and 6 bases from J, the junction kept 3 bases outside the gene matches. CDR3 size: 13 residues. The CDR3 DNA sequence: TGTGCCAGTAGACAGGGGGGTAATTCACCCCTCCACTTT. Encoded protein: CASRQGGNSPLHF.

The chain joins TRBV7-2 to TRBJ1-1, with D unresolved. The CDR3 runs to 13 residues. Looked up from germline, CDR1 is SGHTA and CDR2 is FQGNSA. V lost 4 bases, J lost 1 base, and 7 bases lay in between. The CDR3 loop reads CASSSSPNTEAFF. The CDR3, as DNA: TGTGCCAGCAGCTCCAGTCCGAACACTGAAGCTTTCTTT.

V gene TRBV15 combines with J gene TRBJ2-5, with no clear D. Germline CDR1 reads LNHNV; CDR2 reads YYDKDF (reference sequence). The CDR3 consists of 15 residues. V gave up 0 bases and J gave up 5 bases, with 13 bases separating them. This CDR3 is CATSRDLSSGETQYF. CDR3 nucleotides: TGTGCCACCAGCAGAGATCTGTCTAGTGGGGAGACCCAGTACTTC. The entire variable domain, with the rest obtained from reference TRBV15 and TRBJ2-5, is as follows: DAMVIQNPRYQVTQFGKPVTLSCSQTLNHNVMYWYQQKSSQAPKLLFHYYDKDFNNEADTPDNFQSRRPNTSFCFLDIRSPGLGDTAMYLCATSRDLSSGETQYFGPGTRLLVL.

The genes are TRBV6-6 and TRBJ1-1, with no clear D. V was clipped by 4 bases and J by 3 bases, with 9 bases between them. Germline V CDR1 and CDR2: MNHNY, SVGAGI (reference sequence). The CDR3 is made up of 13 amino acids. This CDR3 reads CASSSHVDTEAFF. CDR3 DNA sequence: TGTGCCAGCAGTTCTCACGTCGACACTGAAGCTTTCTTT.

The CDR3 loop reads CSATGSAGNTIYF. CDR3 sequence (DNA): TGCAGTGCTACAGGGAGTGCTGGAAACACCATATATTTT. The gene calls are TRBV20-1 and TRBJ1-3, with D possibly matching TRBD1 (5 bases). The CDR3 sequence is 13 residues long. With 4 bases removed from V and 2 bases from J, the gap between germline ends came to 9 bases. Germline V gene data show CDR1 as DFQATT and CDR2 as SNEGSKA (reference sequence).

This chain connects TRBV7-9 to TRBJ1-1; D remains ambiguous. Trimming removed 5 bases at V and 5 bases at J, with 18 bases between. The CDR3 totals 15 residues. Germline V lookup: CDR1 SEHNR, CDR2 FQNEAQ (reference sequence). The CDR3 here is CASSGRSHGGTEAFF. DNA of the CDR3: TGTGCCAGCAGCGGGCGTAGCCACGGAGGTACTGAAGCTTTCTTT.

The chain has TRBV20-1 and TRBJ2-7; D might be TRBD1 or TRBD2, each matching 5 bases. Germline-derived CDR1 and CDR2 are DFQATT and SNEGSKA (reference sequence). V dropped 6 bases and J dropped 6 bases, with 15 bases sitting between them. This CDR3 has 12 amino acids. This chain's CDR3 is CSATVGVGEQYF. The CDR3 nucleotides are TGCAGTGCCACGGTGGGGGTCGGCGAGCAGTACTTC.

The chain couples TRBV3-1 to TRBJ2-6; 12 nucleotides match TRBD2. The CDR3 runs 17 residues. Trimming took 3 bases from V and 1 from J; bases not matched to a gene: 1. CDR1 is LGHDT and CDR2 is YNNKEL in the germline V gene (reference sequence). The CDR3 DNA sequence: TGTGCCAGCAGCCAGACTAGCGGGAGTTCTGGGGCCAACGTCCTGACTTTC. It yields the protein CASSQTSGSSGANVLTF.

This clonotype turned up a few times. The CDR3 protein is CASSFIGDTQYF. The DNA of the CDR3 is TGTGCCAGCAGCTTTATTGGAGATACGCAGTATTTT. The J gene is TRBJ2-3, the V gene TRBV5-6; no definite D call. Deletions cut 2 bases from V and 5 bases from J, with 6 bases between. The length of the CDR3 is 12 residues. Germline CDR1 and CDR2: SGHDT and YYEEEE.

For the CDR3, the DNA is TGCAGTGCTACGCGGGTTCTTATGAACACTGAAGCTTTCTTT. This codes for CSATRVLMNTEAFF. The chain uses TRBV20-1 and TRBJ1-1; the D is unclear. There are 14 residues in the CDR3. The germline gives CDR1 DFQATT, CDR2 SNEGSKA (reference sequence). Trimming took off 4 bases at V and 0 bases at J, with 12 bases between the two ends.

The rearrangement joins TRBV4-1 to TRBJ2-3; D is unclear. This CDR3 has 15 residues. V lost 1 base, J lost 0 bases, and 8 bases lay in between. Germline CDR1 is MGHRA and CDR2 is YSYEKL. CDR3 amino acids: CASSQGGSSTDTQYF. CDR3 nucleotides: TGCGCCAGCAGCCAAGGGGGATCTAGCACAGATACGCAGTATTTT.

The V gene is TRBV12-3 or TRBV12-4, the J gene TRBJ2-4, with 7 bases fitting TRBD1. Trimming removed 5 bases from V and 5 bases from J; junction bases left unmatched: 9. The CDR3 runs to 15 residues. This CDR3 is CASSTLTTGQNIQYF. The CDR3 DNA sequence: TGTGCCAGCAGTACACTTACGACAGGGCAAAACATTCAGTACTTC.

CDR3 loop: CSARWSFSGRAVEQYF. CDR3 in DNA: TGCAGTGCTAGGTGGAGTTTTAGCGGGAGGGCCGTCGAGCAGTACTTC. This chain uses TRBV20-1 with TRBJ2-7; 11 bases are a match to TRBD2. Germline-derived CDR1 and CDR2 are DFQATT and SNEGSKA (reference sequence). After removal of 3 bases from V and 6 bases from J, the junction contained 13 bases not matched to a gene. The CDR3 covers 16 residues.

The chain is built from TRBV20-1 and TRBJ2-5; no clear D. CDR3 length: 13 residues. The germline CDR1 and CDR2 sequences are DFQATT and SNEGSKA (reference sequence). V was pared by 1 base and J by 0 bases, with 6 bases between. This chain's CDR3 is CSARVSHQETQYF. Here the CDR3 DNA reads TGCAGTGCTAGAGTCAGTCACCAAGAGACCCAGTACTTC.

The gene calls are TRBV30 and TRBJ1-5; D is uncertain. The germline CDR1 and CDR2 sequences are GTSNPN and SVGIG (reference sequence). The V end was cut by 4 bases, the J end by 0 bases, with 13 bases between. The CDR3 has 15 residues. The CDR3 DNA reads TGTGCCTGGAACCCTGGGCAGTATAGCAATCAGCCCCAGCATTTT. This gives the protein CAWNPGQYSNQPQHF.

The CDR3 DNA sequence: TGTGCCAGTAGTAGTATCCGGGTACTGAGCAATCAGCCCCAGCATTTT. It encodes CASSSIRVLSNQPQHF. The chain combines TRBV19 with TRBJ1-5; D gene unclear. The V gene lost 4 bases and the J gene lost 1 base, with 14 bases spanning the gap. Germline V gives CDR1 LNHDA, CDR2 SQIVND (reference sequence). The CDR3 is 16 amino acids.

This sequence joins TRBV6-1 and TRBJ2-7, with D unclear. The V end lost 5 bases, the J end lost 4 bases, and 6 bases lay between the germline ends. Germline lookup yields CDR1 MNHNS and CDR2 SASEGT. The CDR3 runs to 11 residues. CDR3 bases: TGTGCCAGCAGTAAACTTTACGAGCAGTACTTC. Translating gives CASSKLYEQYF.